Each of the 32 T cell receptor beta chains below was sequenced from the same sample in a study of blood T cell repertoires in COVID-19. Assay used: immunoSEQ multiplex PCR; TCRdb lists only in-frame clones, some missing. The sample shows about 190,000 clones, roughly 88% of them seen only once. Material: peripheral blood. The receptors were sampled from a woman between 35 and 50 years old who had recovered from COVID-19.

The chain recombines TRBV19 with TRBJ2-5; D is perhaps TRBD1 (6 bases). CDR3 size: 15 residues. In germline, CDR1 is LNHDA, CDR2 SQIVND (reference sequence). V was shortened by 5 bases and J by 2 bases, with 15 bases between the two germline ends. CDR3 sequence: CASSDPTGSQETQYF. DNA of the CDR3: TGTGCCAGTAGTGACCCGACAGGTTCGCAAGAGACCCAGTACTTC. The whole variable domain, remainder taken from reference TRBV19 and TRBJ2-5, is DGGITQSPKYLFRKEGQNVTLSCEQNLNHDAMYWYRQDPGQGLRLIYYSQIVNDFQKGDIAEGYSVSREKKESFPLTVTSAQKNPTAFYLCASSDPTGSQETQYFGPGTRLLVL.

This chain connects TRBV7-2 to TRBJ2-5, with D unclear. The V gene's germline CDR1 is SGHTA and CDR2 FQGNSA. The ends were cut back, 0 bases at V and 2 bases at J, with 13 bases in the middle. The CDR3 has 16 amino acids. The CDR3: CASSLARLRSQETQYF. In nucleotides, the CDR3 is TGTGCCAGCAGCTTAGCCCGCCTACGGTCACAAGAGACCCAGTACTTC. Looking up the rest from reference TRBV7-2 and TRBJ2-5 gives the full variable domain: GAGVSQSPSNKVTEKGKDVELRCDPISGHTALYWYRQSLGQGLEFLIYFQGNSAPDKSGLPSDRFSAERTGGSVSTLTIQRTQQEDSAVYLCASSLARLRSQETQYFGPGTRLLVL.

The chain has TRBV5-1 and TRBJ2-2; TRBD2 aligns across 7 bases. This CDR3 is built from 15 residues. Germline assignment: CDR1 SGHRS and CDR2 YFSETQ. Unmatched junction bases numbered 4, after V lost 5 bases and J lost 0 bases. The DNA for the CDR3 is TGCGCCAGCAGTGTAGCGGGTCCGAACACCGGGGAGCTGTTTTTT. Translated, it gives CASSVAGPNTGELFF.

The chain employs TRBV18 and TRBJ2-3; 10 nucleotides agree with TRBD2. There are 18 residues in the CDR3. V lost 0 bases, J lost 1 base, and 7 bases stayed unmatched. In germline, CDR1 is KGHSH, CDR2 LQKENI. CDR3 amino acids: CASSPPRSSGRGTDTQYF. The CDR3 nucleotides read TGTGCCAGCTCACCACCGAGATCGAGCGGGAGGGGCACAGATACGCAGTATTTT.

The rearrangement joins TRBV28 to TRBJ1-2, with unresolved D. CDR1 and CDR2 from the germline V gene are MDHEN and SYDVKM. CDR3 length: 12 residues. Trimming pared 4 bases from V and 4 bases from J, leaving 7 bases between. CDR3 sequence reads: CASSSTSYGYTF. Written as DNA, the CDR3 is TGTGCCAGCAGTTCTACCTCCTATGGCTACACCTTC.

The chain is built from TRBV3-1 (or the pseudogene TRBV3-2) and TRBJ2-7, with no clear D. The germline V and J ends were trimmed by 0 bases and 5 bases, with 14 bases remaining between them. CDR1 is LGHDT and CDR2 is YNNKEL in the germline V gene (reference sequence). This CDR3 region has 15 residues. The CDR3 loop reads CASSQDSLGWNEQYF. The DNA for the CDR3 is TGTGCCAGCAGCCAAGATAGCCTAGGCTGGAACGAGCAGTACTTC.

The chain carries TRBV19 and TRBJ2-3; D is unclear. The germline gives CDR1 LNHDA, CDR2 SQIVND (reference sequence). This CDR3 is built from 14 residues. Trimming cost V 1 base and J 3 bases, with 8 bases left between them. The DNA for the CDR3 is TGTGCCAGTAGTATAGCCCCTTTTACAGATACGCAGTATTTT. This codes for CASSIAPFTDTQYF.

DNA for the CDR3: TGCGCCAGCAGCTTGGCCGGACTAGCGGGAGGGGTTACCTACGAGCAGTACTTC. Translated, it gives CASSLAGLAGGVTYEQYF. The chain uses TRBV5-1 and TRBJ2-7; 15 nucleotides line up with TRBD2. The germline gives CDR1 SGHRS, CDR2 YFSETQ. CDR3 length: 18 residues. V was pared by 0 bases and J by 2 bases, with 6 bases of the junction left unmatched.

V usage is TRBV28 and J usage is TRBJ2-1; 12 bases agree with TRBD1. With V trimmed by 6 bases and J by 7 bases, 7 bases remained unmatched. The germline V gene has CDR1 MDHEN and CDR2 SYDVKM. The CDR3 covers 15 residues. The CDR3 protein is CASRRGTGGWNEQFF. DNA of the CDR3: TGTGCCAGCAGGCGAGGGACAGGGGGCTGGAATGAGCAGTTCTTC.

The chain links TRBV5-1 to TRBJ2-3; D unclear. The CDR3 has 14 amino acids. Germline V gene sequence: CDR1 SGHRS, CDR2 YFSETQ. Deletions cut 1 base from V and 2 bases from J, with 8 bases between. CDR3: CASSLRQDTDTQYF. Here the CDR3 DNA reads TGCGCCAGCAGCTTGCGCCAGGACACAGATACGCAGTATTTT.

This rearrangement joins TRBV3-1 (or the pseudogene TRBV3-2) to TRBJ1-5, with 9 nucleotides matching TRBD1. Trimming removed 4 bases from V and 5 bases from J; junction bases left unmatched: 6. The CDR3 has 15 residues. Germline values: CDR1 LGHDT, CDR2 YNNKEL (reference sequence). Here the CDR3 DNA reads TGTGCCAGCAGCCCCGGGACAGGGTTAGATCAGCCCCAGCATTTT. This codes for CASSPGTGLDQPQHF.

This clone was seen just once. This chain's CDR3 is CASSERTVYGYTF. The CDR3 nucleotides read TGTGCCAGCAGTGAACGGACAGTCTATGGCTACACCTTC. The V gene is TRBV28, the J gene TRBJ1-2; a weak D match, TRBD1 (6 bases). This CDR3 has 13 residues. Germline V gene sequence: CDR1 MDHEN, CDR2 SYDVKM. Trimming pared 5 bases from V and 4 bases from J, leaving 11 bases between.

The chain couples TRBV7-3 to TRBJ2-1; TRBD1 aligns across 10 bases. The V and J ends lost 4 bases and 4 bases, in that order; junction bases with no gene match: 4. This CDR3 region has 15 residues. Germline V lookup: CDR1 SGHTA, CDR2 FQGTGA. The CDR3 is CASSSGQGKYNEQFF. The CDR3 DNA reads TGTGCCAGCAGCTCGGGACAGGGGAAATACAATGAGCAGTTCTTC.

The chain joins TRBV5-1 to TRBJ2-7, with a weak D call TRBD2 (6 bases). V gave up 0 bases and J gave up 2 bases, with 15 bases separating them. Germline CDR1 and CDR2: SGHRS and YFSETQ. The length of the CDR3 is 16 residues. The CDR3 sequence: CASSLAPSGFAYEQYF. The CDR3 DNA is TGCGCCAGCAGCTTGGCGCCCAGCGGGTTCGCCTACGAGCAGTACTTC. The whole variable domain, filled in from reference TRBV5-1 and TRBJ2-7, reads KAGVTQTPRYLIKTRGQQVTLSCSPISGHRSVSWYQQTPGQGLQFLFEYFSETQRNKGNFPGRFSGRQFSNSRSEMNVSTLELGDSALYLCASSLAPSGFAYEQYFGPGTRLTVT.

The J gene is TRBJ1-1, the V gene TRBV19; tentatively, D is TRBD1 (6 bases). Germline V lookup: CDR1 LNHDA, CDR2 SQIVND (reference sequence). The germline V and J ends were trimmed by 3 bases and 5 bases, with 16 bases remaining between them. The CDR3 spans 15 residues. The CDR3 sequence is CASSIAVRGSTEAFF. The CDR3 bases are TGTGCCAGTAGTATCGCGGTCAGGGGCAGTACTGAAGCTTTCTTT.

This sequence joins TRBV5-4 and TRBJ1-1, with D possibly TRBD1 on 5 matching bases. Germline lookup yields CDR1 SGHNT and CDR2 YYREEE (reference sequence). Trimming took off 3 bases at V and 3 bases at J, with 9 bases between the two ends. The CDR3 totals 13 residues. The DNA for the CDR3 is TGTGCCAGCAGCTGGGCGGGGGACACTGAAGCTTTCTTT. Its protein is CASSWAGDTEAFF.

The J gene is TRBJ2-1, the V gene TRBV29-1, with a possible D match to TRBD1 (6 bases). Germline V lookup: CDR1 SQVTM, CDR2 ANQGSEA. The germline V and J ends were trimmed by 6 bases and 1 base, with 13 bases remaining between them. The CDR3 sequence is 14 residues long. CDR3 sequence reads: CSVDSSSSYNEQFF. The CDR3 nucleotides are TGCAGCGTGGACAGTTCCTCATCCTACAATGAGCAGTTCTTC.

In this sample, this clone turned up many times. The chain combines TRBV6-4 with TRBJ2-2; 8 bases agree with TRBD2. Germline V gives CDR1 MRHNA, CDR2 SNTAGT. The V gene end was trimmed by 5 bases and the J gene end by 3 bases; junction bases not matched to a gene: 8. The CDR3 is 16 amino acids. CDR3 residues: CASSPLGAGDTGELFF. The DNA of the CDR3 is TGTGCCAGCAGTCCTCTCGGAGCGGGAGACACCGGGGAGCTGTTTTTT.

This clone was detected a few times. This chain connects TRBV4-2 to TRBJ1-1, with 10 positions matching TRBD1. The CDR3 has 16 residues. The V gene end was trimmed by 1 base and the J gene end by 0 bases; junction bases not matched to a gene: 2. Looked up from germline, CDR1 is LGHNA and CDR2 is YNFKEQ. CDR3 in amino acids: CASSQGGQGVNTEAFF. As DNA, the CDR3 is TGTGCCAGCAGCCAAGGCGGACAGGGGGTGAACACTGAAGCTTTCTTT.

The gene calls are TRBV6-5 and TRBJ2-7; a weak D match, TRBD2 (6 bases). Trimming shortened V by 10 bases and J by 3 bases, and 16 bases separated the two germline ends. Looked up from germline, CDR1 is MNHEY and CDR2 is SVGAGI. CDR3 length: 13 amino acids. The CDR3 DNA sequence: TGTGCCATCAGCCGCGGGAAAATCTACGAGCAGTACTTC. Translated, it gives CAISRGKIYEQYF.

The rearrangement uses TRBV5-5 and TRBJ2-1; D remains ambiguous. Germline assignment: CDR1 SGHKS and CDR2 YYEKEE (reference sequence). This CDR3 region has 15 residues. The germline V and J ends were trimmed by 4 bases and 0 bases, with 11 bases remaining between them. The chain's CDR3 is CASSRLSSSYNEQFF. The CDR3 DNA reads as TGTGCCAGCAGCCGACTGTCAAGCTCCTACAATGAGCAGTTCTTC.

In this sample, this clone turned up once. Other DNA sequences in this sample translate to the same CDR3. The rearrangement links TRBV27 to TRBJ2-7, with 11 nucleotides matching TRBD1. The CDR3 is made up of 15 amino acids. Germline CDR1 MNHEY, CDR2 SMNVEV (reference sequence). Trimming removed 2 bases from V and 0 bases from J; junction bases left unmatched: 0. The CDR3 DNA reads as TGTGCCAGCAGTTTAGGGACAGGGGGCTCCTACGAGCAGTACTTC. This translates into CASSLGTGGSYEQYF.

In this sample, this clone turned up once. This chain joins TRBV24-1 and TRBJ2-1, with unresolved D. Looked up from germline, CDR1 is KGHDR and CDR2 is SFDVKD. V shed 1 base and J shed 10 bases, with 4 bases lying between them. This CDR3 has 11 residues. CDR3 residues: CATSDFYEQFF. The CDR3 nucleotides are TGTGCCACCAGTGATTTCTACGAGCAGTTCTTC.

The V and J genes are TRBV11-3 and TRBJ1-1, with 9 positions matching TRBD1. Per the germline V gene, CDR1 is SGHNT and CDR2 is YENEEA. The V gene end was trimmed by 6 bases and the J gene end by 4 bases; junction bases not matched to a gene: 6. CDR3 length: 14 amino acids. DNA of the CDR3: TGTGCCAGCAGTCCAGGGACAGGGAGCACTGAAGCTTTCTTT. Residues: CASSPGTGSTEAFF.

This chain connects TRBV3-1 (or the pseudogene TRBV3-2) to TRBJ1-2; D is uncertain. CDR1 is LGHDT and CDR2 is YNNKEL in the germline V gene (reference sequence). There are 14 residues in the CDR3. V dropped 4 bases and J dropped 1 base, with 10 bases sitting between them. CDR3 in DNA: TGTGCCAGCAGCCGAAGTGCGGGTAACTATGGCTACACCTTC. This translates into CASSRSAGNYGYTF.

The V gene is TRBV11-3, the J gene TRBJ1-1, with TRBD1 identical over 8 bases. The J segment lost 8 bases and the V segment lost 3 bases, leaving 5 bases of the junction unmatched. The CDR3 totals 13 residues. Looked up from germline, CDR1 is SGHNT and CDR2 is YENEEA. CDR3 nucleotide sequence: TGTGCCAGCAGCTTGGCATACAGGGGGGAAGCTTTCTTT. It yields the protein CASSLAYRGEAFF. Supplemented by reference TRBV11-3 and TRBJ1-1, the full variable domain reads EAGVVQSPRYKIIEKKQPVAFWCNPISGHNTLYWYLQNLGQGPELLIRYENEEAVDDSQLPKDRFSAERLKGVDSTLKIQPAELGDSAVYLCASSLAYRGEAFFGQGTRLTVV.

V and J are TRBV18 and TRBJ1-1; no clear D. CDR1 KGHSH and CDR2 LQKENI come from the germline V gene. Between the trimmed V and J ends, which lost 0 bases and 0 bases, there was a span of 17 bases. The CDR3 is 18 amino acids. CDR3 residues: CASSPPNSQTTLNTEAFF. Here the CDR3 DNA reads TGTGCCAGCTCACCACCGAACTCACAGACAACTTTGAACACTGAAGCTTTCTTT.

The genes are TRBV29-1 and TRBJ1-4; TRBD1 might be the D (5 bases). V gave up 4 bases and J gave up 5 bases, with 11 bases separating them. The CDR3 totals 13 residues. Germline loops: CDR1 SQVTM, CDR2 ANQGSEA. The CDR3 sequence: CSVAQGVNEKLFF. Written as DNA, the CDR3 is TGCAGCGTTGCCCAGGGTGTGAATGAAAAACTGTTTTTT.

V usage is TRBV9 and J usage is TRBJ2-7; D is possibly TRBD2 (7 bases). Per the germline V gene, CDR1 is SGDLS and CDR2 is YYNGEE. This CDR3 contains 15 residues. V shed 4 bases and J shed 1 base, with 15 bases lying between them. The CDR3 DNA reads as TGTGCCAGCAGCCCGATGGGGGGGCCGTCCTACGAGCAGTACTTC. This sequence encodes CASSPMGGPSYEQYF.

In this sample, this clone turned up a few times. The chain is built from TRBV20-1 and TRBJ2-1; D possibly corresponds to TRBD2 (6 bases). Trimming pared 3 bases from V and 5 bases from J, leaving 14 bases between. The CDR3 length is 14 residues. Germline values: CDR1 DFQATT, CDR2 SNEGSKA (reference sequence). CDR3: CSASSGRGNNEQFF. CDR3 nucleotides: TGCAGTGCTAGTAGCGGTCGGGGAAACAATGAGCAGTTCTTC.

The V call is TRBV10-2, the J call TRBJ2-1, with D perhaps TRBD2 (5 bases). Deletions cut 3 bases from V and 2 bases from J, with 11 bases between. In germline, CDR1 is WSHSY, CDR2 SAAADI. This CDR3 has 15 residues. CDR3 nucleotides: TGCGCCAGCAGTGATAGCGTACGAACCTACAATGAGCAGTTCTTC. Its translation is CASSDSVRTYNEQFF.

The chain has TRBV12-3 or TRBV12-4 and TRBJ1-3; maybe TRBD1 (5 bases). This CDR3 is 12 amino acids long. Trimming cost V 7 bases and J 3 bases, with 7 bases left between them. The CDR3 loop reads CASKQGGNTIYF. DNA of the CDR3: TGTGCCAGCAAGCAGGGTGGAAACACCATATATTTT.